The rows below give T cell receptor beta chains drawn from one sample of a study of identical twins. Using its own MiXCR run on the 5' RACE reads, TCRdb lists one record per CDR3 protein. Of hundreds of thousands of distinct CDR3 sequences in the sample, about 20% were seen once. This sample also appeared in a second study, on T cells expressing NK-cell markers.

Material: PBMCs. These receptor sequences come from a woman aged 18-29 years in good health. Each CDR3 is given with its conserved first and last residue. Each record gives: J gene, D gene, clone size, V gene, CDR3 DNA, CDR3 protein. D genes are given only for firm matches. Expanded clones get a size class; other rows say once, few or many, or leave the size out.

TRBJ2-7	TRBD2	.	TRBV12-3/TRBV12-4	TGTGCCAGCAGTATAGCGGGGGGTCTTAGCGAGCAGTACTTC	CASSIAGGLSEQYF
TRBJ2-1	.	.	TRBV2	TGTGCCAGCAGCTCAACCCCGTCCCAGGGGCGGTTCTTC	CASSSTPSQGRFF
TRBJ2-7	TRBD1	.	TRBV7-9	TGTGCCAGCAGTATAAATACCGGGACAGGGGACTACGAGCAGTACTTC	CASSINTGTGDYEQYF
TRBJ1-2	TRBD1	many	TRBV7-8	TGTGCCAGCAGCTTAGGGACAGGGGGCGCGTATGGCTACACCTTC	CASSLGTGGAYGYTF
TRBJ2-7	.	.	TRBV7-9	TGTGCCAGCAGCGATACCGGGACGGCCTCCTACGAGCAGTACTTC	CASSDTGTASYEQYF
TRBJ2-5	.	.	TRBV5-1	TGCGCCAGCAGCCACGACCGGCATAGGACCCAGTACTTC	CASSHDRHRTQYF
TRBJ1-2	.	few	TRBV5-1	TGCGCCAGCGCTGTGAGGGGGACCTATGGCTACACCTTC	CASAVRGTYGYTF
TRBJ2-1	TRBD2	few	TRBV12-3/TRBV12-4	TGTGCCAGCAGTCTCGGGCCGGGACTAGGCCCACATGAGCAGTTCTTC	CASSLGPGLGPHEQFF
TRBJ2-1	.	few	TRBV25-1	TGTGCCAGCAGTGAGGCGGGACCCTACAATGAGCAGTTCTTC	CASSEAGPYNEQFF
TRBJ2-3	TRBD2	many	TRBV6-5	TGTGCCAGCAGTTATGGGACTAGCGGGAGCACAGATACGCAGTATTTT	CASSYGTSGSTDTQYF
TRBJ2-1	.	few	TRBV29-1	TGCAGCGTTGAGGGGGCCTTAGGGTCCGGCTACAATGAGCAGTTCTTC	CSVEGALGSGYNEQFF
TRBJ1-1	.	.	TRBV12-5	TGTGCTAGTGGGAAGGGTACTGAAGCTTTCTTT	CASGKGTEAFF
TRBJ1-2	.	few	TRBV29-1	TGCAGCGTTGAAGATCGCGGCGGACAAGGCTATGGCTACACCTTC	CSVEDRGGQGYGYTF
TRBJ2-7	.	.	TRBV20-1	TGCAGTGCTACCCGGATAGCTCTCTACGAGCAGTACTTC	CSATRIALYEQYF
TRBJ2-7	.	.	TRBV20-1	TGCAGTGCTAGACAGACCACCCGCGGGGAGCAGTACTTC	CSARQTTRGEQYF
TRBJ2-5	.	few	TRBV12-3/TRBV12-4	TGTGCCAGCAGTGAGAGGGTTGTAGAGACCCAGTACTTC	CASSERVVETQYF
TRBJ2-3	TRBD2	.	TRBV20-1	TGCAGTGCTACGGATAGCGGGGGCACAGATACGCAGTATTTT	CSATDSGGTDTQYF
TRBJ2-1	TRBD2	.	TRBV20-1	TGCAGTGCTAGAGCCTCAGCGGGGTTATACAATGAGCAGTTCTTC	CSARASAGLYNEQFF
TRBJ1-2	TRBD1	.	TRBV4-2	TGTGCCAGCAGCCAAGATAAAGGGACAGCCTATGGCTACACCTTC	CASSQDKGTAYGYTF
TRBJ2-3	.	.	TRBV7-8	TGTGCCAGCACCAAAGGAGACGCTAGGGGGGATACGCAGTATTTT	CASTKGDARGDTQYF
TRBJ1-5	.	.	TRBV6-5	TGTGCCAGCAGTTACTCGTCGGGACGGAACAATCAGCCCCAGCATTTT	CASSYSSGRNNQPQHF
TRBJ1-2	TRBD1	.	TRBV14	TGTGCCAGCACCCGGACAGGGGGACCAATTAACTATGGCTACACCTTC	CASTRTGGPINYGYTF